A single sample is the source of the 19 T cell receptor beta chains below, sequenced in a study of blood T cell repertoires in COVID-19. Sequencing used immunoSEQ multiplex PCR; TCRdb keeps in-frame clones, though not all of them. The data contain 250,000 or so clones, 89% of them singletons. The sample was peripheral blood. The receptors shown here come from a woman between 40 and 55 years old who had recovered from COVID-19.

A single count supports this clone. V gene TRBV7-9 combines with J gene TRBJ2-7; D might be TRBD2 (6 bases). Germline-derived CDR1 and CDR2 are SEHNR and FQNEAQ (reference sequence). This CDR3 spans 16 amino acids. Deletions cut 0 bases from V and 4 bases from J, with 16 bases between. DNA for the CDR3: TGTGCCAGCAGCTTAGCCTCCCGCGGGACGGAATACGAGCAGTACGTC. Protein: CASSLASRGTEYEQYV.

This chain uses TRBV19 with TRBJ1-2; 11 positions match TRBD1. Germline loops: CDR1 LNHDA, CDR2 SQIVND (reference sequence). Trimming cost V 1 base and J 6 bases; bases outside gene matches: 7. The CDR3 covers 16 residues. The CDR3 DNA follows: TGTGCCAGTAGTATAGGACCGGGACAGGGGGTCCATGGCTACACCTTC. Translation gives CASSIGPGQGVHGYTF.

V gene TRBV3-1 (or the pseudogene TRBV3-2) combines with J gene TRBJ1-6; D call uncertain. The CDR3 has 14 amino acids. Germline-derived CDR1 and CDR2 are LGHDT and YNNKEL (reference sequence). V was trimmed by 1 base and J by 9 bases, leaving 10 bases between them. CDR3 loop: CASSQGQGSSPLHF. The CDR3 bases are TGTGCCAGCAGCCAAGGACAAGGTAGTTCACCCCTCCACTTT.

The V gene is TRBV7-2, the J gene TRBJ2-5, with 10 bases that match TRBD2. V trimming: 0 bases; J trimming: 6 bases; junction bases outside the gene matches: 7. Germline V gene sequence: CDR1 SGHTA, CDR2 FQGNSA. There are 16 residues in the CDR3. For the CDR3, the DNA is TGTGCCAGCAGCTTAGCCCGAGCGGGGGGGCCGAAGACCCAGTACTTC. This translates into CASSLARAGGPKTQYF.

The chain combines TRBV7-9 with TRBJ2-5; D is possibly TRBD2 (6 bases). This CDR3 contains 15 residues. V was trimmed by 5 bases and J by 1 base, leaving 14 bases between them. The germline CDR1 and CDR2 sequences are SEHNR and FQNEAQ (reference sequence). The CDR3 DNA follows: TGTGCCAGCAGCCTGACGGGTAGCGGCCAAGAGACCCAGTACTTC. This translates into CASSLTGSGQETQYF. The full variable domain, its missing parts supplied by reference TRBV7-9 and TRBJ2-5, is DTGVSQNPRHKITKRGQNVTFRCDPISEHNRLYWYRQTLGQGPEFLTYFQNEAQLEKSRLLSDRFSAERPKGSFSTLEIQRTEQGDSAMYLCASSLTGSGQETQYFGPGTRLLVL.

The genes are TRBV6-5 and TRBJ2-2, with a tentative D call TRBD1 (6 bases). Trimming took 6 bases from V and 5 from J, leaving 13 bases between them. Germline CDR1 is MNHEY and CDR2 is SVGAGI. The CDR3 length is 14 residues. DNA for the CDR3: TGTGCCAGCAGACGCGGACAGAGGACCGGGGAGCTGTTTTTT. Translation gives CASRRGQRTGELFF.

This clone has a handful of counts. This rearrangement joins TRBV19 to TRBJ1-6; D not resolved. CDR1 is LNHDA and CDR2 is SQIVND in the germline V gene (reference sequence). The CDR3 runs 12 residues. V was cut by 5 bases and J by 8 bases, with 7 bases left in between. CDR3 in DNA: TGTGCCAGTAGTCCCCCCGATTCACCCCTCCACTTT. Protein sequence: CASSPPDSPLHF.

The genes are TRBV19 and TRBJ2-7, with D unresolved. Trimming pared 5 bases from V and 3 bases from J, leaving 14 bases between. CDR3 size: 14 residues. Germline CDR1 is LNHDA and CDR2 is SQIVND (reference sequence). The CDR3 bases are TGTGCCAGTAGTCGTAGGCCAACTAACTACGAGCAGTACTTC. Translated: CASSRRPTNYEQYF.

This sequence joins TRBV5-1 and TRBJ1-5; 9 nucleotides line up with TRBD1. Losses at the gene ends were 5 bases for V and 8 bases for J; bases not matched to a gene: 8. The CDR3 consists of 14 residues. The V gene's germline CDR1 is SGHRS and CDR2 YFSETQ. As DNA, the CDR3 is TGCGCCAGCAGAGGGGACAGGGTAATTGAGCCCCAGCATTTT. It specifies CASRGDRVIEPQHF.

This chain uses TRBV7-2 with TRBJ2-6, with 13 bases that match TRBD2. Germline V lookup: CDR1 SGHTA, CDR2 FQGNSA. J lost 1 base, V lost 2 bases, and 5 bases had no gene match. The CDR3 spans 19 residues. The CDR3: CASSLIGLAGVSGANVLTF. CDR3 bases: TGTGCCAGCAGCTTAATTGGACTAGCGGGAGTATCTGGGGCCAACGTCCTGACTTTC.

The chain links TRBV9 to TRBJ1-2, with 9 bases identical to TRBD1. V shed 3 bases and J 4 bases; nucleotides not matched to a gene: 7. Germline loops: CDR1 SGDLS, CDR2 YYNGEE. The CDR3 runs to 15 residues. The CDR3, as DNA: TGTGCCAGCAGCGCAACCGGGACAGGGATCTATGGCTACACCTTC. This translates into CASSATGTGIYGYTF.

The V and J genes are TRBV7-9 and TRBJ1-2; 7 bases map to TRBD1. The CDR3 covers 15 residues. The germline V gene encodes CDR1 SEHNR and CDR2 FQNEAQ (reference sequence). The V and J ends lost 7 bases and 0 bases, in that order; junction bases with no gene match: 8. The CDR3 DNA reads TGTGCCAGCACCGATTTGACAGGGACTAACTATGGCTACACCTTC. It specifies CASTDLTGTNYGYTF.

The CDR3 nucleotides read TGCGCCAGCAGCTGGTCTCTAGCGGGAGGGCCGAGAGATACGCAGTATTTT. It yields the protein CASSWSLAGGPRDTQYF. The chain employs TRBV5-1 and TRBJ2-3; 12 nucleotides agree with TRBD2. Per the germline V gene, CDR1 is SGHRS and CDR2 is YFSETQ. This CDR3 has 17 amino acids. Germline trimming cut 3 bases from V and 5 bases from J; bases unmatched to any gene: 10.

The chain has TRBV18 and TRBJ2-2; TRBD2 agrees at 11 bases. CDR3 length: 20 residues. Trimming removed 3 bases from V and 0 bases from J; junction bases left unmatched: 12. The germline V gene encodes CDR1 KGHSH and CDR2 LQKENI. The chain's CDR3 is CASSPYPGTSGRANTGELFF. CDR3 DNA: TGTGCCAGCTCACCTTATCCCGGGACTAGCGGTCGCGCGAACACCGGGGAGCTGTTTTTT.

The CDR3 DNA reads TGTGCCAGTAGTATGGGCAGGGGGTCCTACGAGCAGTACTTC. Translating gives CASSMGRGSYEQYF. The V and J genes are TRBV19 and TRBJ2-7; 7 bases agree with TRBD1. The J segment lost 1 base and the V segment lost 3 bases, leaving 3 bases of the junction unmatched. CDR3 length: 14 amino acids. Per germline, CDR1 LNHDA and CDR2 SQIVND (reference sequence).

The V and J genes are TRBV15 and TRBJ1-5, with D possibly TRBD1 on 6 matching bases. Trimming took 4 bases from V and 3 from J, leaving 10 bases between them. This CDR3 spans 14 amino acids. CDR1 LNHNV and CDR2 YYDKDF come from the germline V gene (reference sequence). CDR3 sequence reads: CATSNDRHNQPQHF. CDR3 coding DNA: TGTGCCACCAGCAATGACAGGCACAATCAGCCCCAGCATTTT.

The gene calls are TRBV19 and TRBJ1-5; D not resolved. The CDR3 length is 14 residues. Per the germline V gene, CDR1 is LNHDA and CDR2 is SQIVND (reference sequence). V was pared by 3 bases and J by 1 base, with 7 bases between. CDR3 in amino acids: CASSIDKSNQPQHF. CDR3 sequence (DNA): TGTGCCAGTAGTATCGACAAAAGCAATCAGCCCCAGCATTTT.

This clone appeared a single time. The gene calls are TRBV6-1 and TRBJ1-2; D remains ambiguous. Per the germline V gene, CDR1 is MNHNS and CDR2 is SASEGT. With 0 bases removed from V and 9 bases from J, the gap between germline ends came to 14 bases. The CDR3 is made up of 14 amino acids. CDR3 DNA: TGTGCCAGCAGTGAAGCCCTCAGTGAGCGGAGCTACACCTTC. The encoded protein is CASSEALSERSYTF.

This clone has only one observation. The CDR3 protein is CASGLVWQDKESYEQYV. CDR3 bases: TGTGCTAGTGGTTTGGTATGGCAGGACAAGGAGTCCTACGAGCAGTACGTC. The J gene is TRBJ2-7, the V gene TRBV12-5, with D perhaps matching TRBD1 (5 bases). V lost 0 bases and J 1 base, leaving 16 bases between the germline ends. CDR1 is LGHNT and CDR2 is FRNRAP in the germline V gene. This CDR3 is 17 amino acids long.